This T cell receptor (beta chain) is drawn from a study of blood T cell repertoires in COVID-19. The germline V gene encodes CDR1 SEHNR and CDR2 FQNEAQ (reference sequence). The CDR3 sequence is 16 residues long. After removal of 1 base from V and 2 bases from J, the junction contained 5 bases not matched to a gene. The protocol was immunoSEQ multiplex PCR, while the TCRdb copy is restricted to in-frame clones and leaves out a portion. The data hold about 25,000 clones, with approximately 81% observed a single time. This clone has only a few counts. The origin of this receptor is a man aged 70 or older with acute or convalescent COVID-19. This chain joins TRBV7-9 and TRBJ2-3, with 8 positions matching TRBD2. Sequenced input: peripheral blood. CDR3 sequence reads: CASSLGSGRLTDTQYF. CDR3 coding DNA: TGTGCCAGCAGCTTAGGGAGCGGGAGACTCACAGATACGCAGTATTTT.